These T cell receptor beta chains were read from a single sample in a study of graft-versus-host responses after intestinal transplantation. Assay used: immunoSEQ multiplex PCR; TCRdb lists only in-frame clones, some missing. The sample holds some 85,000 clones, approximately 90% seen once. These receptors have no known antigen. Specimen: unstimulated CD8+ T cells sorted from spleen or lymph node cells, collected before transplant. These receptors were collected from a human donor who was the organ donor for an intestinal transplant. CDR3s include the opening cysteine and the closing phenylalanine or tryptophan. Each record gives: D gene, J gene, clone size, V gene, CDR3 DNA, CDR3 protein. The D gene is left open where the match is weak. The size entry is marked missing in some rows and otherwise reads once, few, many or a size class.

d_gene: -
j_gene: TRBJ1-1
abundance: -
v_gene: TRBV4-1
CDR3nt: TGCGCCAGCAGCCAAGGAGGGAACACTGAAGCTTTCTTT
CDR3aa: CASSQGGNTEAFF

d_gene: -
j_gene: TRBJ2-1
abundance: -
v_gene: TRBV4-2
CDR3nt: TGTGCCAGCAGCCAAGAGTTTGGCGGGGGCCCAGGCAATGAGCAGTTCTTC
CDR3aa: CASSQEFGGGPGNEQFF

d_gene: TRBD1
j_gene: TRBJ1-1
abundance: -
v_gene: TRBV5-1
CDR3nt: TGCGCCAGCAGCTTCAGGGGGACTGAAGCTTTCTTT
CDR3aa: CASSFRGTEAFF

d_gene: -
j_gene: TRBJ1-5
abundance: -
v_gene: TRBV7-2
CDR3nt: TGTGCCAGCAGCTTATCCAGGGGCAATCAGCCCCAGCATTTT
CDR3aa: CASSLSRGNQPQHF

d_gene: -
j_gene: TRBJ2-4
abundance: -
v_gene: TRBV4-1
CDR3nt: TGCGCCAGCAGCCAACGCCTAGTCAAAAACATTCAGTACTTC
CDR3aa: CASSQRLVKNIQYF

d_gene: -
j_gene: TRBJ2-3
abundance: -
v_gene: TRBV2
CDR3nt: TGTGCCAGCAGTGAAGTCGAGCGCGGGGGCACAGATACGCAGTATTTT
CDR3aa: CASSEVERGGTDTQYF

d_gene: TRBD1
j_gene: TRBJ1-2
abundance: -
v_gene: TRBV7-9
CDR3nt: TGTGCCAGCAGCTTAGAAGGGACAGGGTCCGGCACCTTC
CDR3aa: CASSLEGTGSGTF

d_gene: -
j_gene: TRBJ1-1
abundance: -
v_gene: TRBV7-9
CDR3nt: TGTGCCAGCAGCACCCCAACCCAGGGGAACACTGAAGCTTTCTTT
CDR3aa: CASSTPTQGNTEAFF

d_gene: -
j_gene: TRBJ2-1
abundance: -
v_gene: TRBV27
CDR3nt: TGTGCCAGCGCCTCGAACGGCGGGGGCCCCGAAGAGCAGTTCTTC
CDR3aa: CASASNGGGPEEQFF

d_gene: -
j_gene: TRBJ1-3
abundance: -
v_gene: TRBV7-6
CDR3nt: TGTGCCAGCAGCTTAGGGGAGGGCTCTGGAAACACCATATATTTT
CDR3aa: CASSLGEGSGNTIYF

d_gene: TRBD1
j_gene: TRBJ1-2
abundance: -
v_gene: TRBV6-1
CDR3nt: TGTGCCAGCAGTGAGGGCACAGGGGGAATCTATGGCTACACCTTC
CDR3aa: CASSEGTGGIYGYTF

d_gene: -
j_gene: TRBJ2-7
abundance: -
v_gene: TRBV7-7
CDR3nt: TGTGCTAGCAGCTTAGCGCCAGGGGATCCCTACGAGCAGTACTTC
CDR3aa: CASSLAPGDPYEQYF

d_gene: -
j_gene: TRBJ2-7
abundance: -
v_gene: TRBV7-9
CDR3nt: TGTGCCAGCAGCCCCGGAACAGGTAACTCCTACGAGCAGTACTTC
CDR3aa: CASSPGTGNSYEQYF

d_gene: -
j_gene: TRBJ1-6
abundance: once
v_gene: TRBV21-1
CDR3nt: TGTGCCAGCAGCAAAGCGCAGGTCGAGCTTAATTCACCCCTCCACTTT
CDR3aa: CASSKAQVELNSPLHF

d_gene: -
j_gene: TRBJ1-1
abundance: -
v_gene: TRBV2
CDR3nt: TGTGCCAGTGGGAGGCCGGTTGAAGCTTTCTTT
CDR3aa: CASGRPVEAFF

d_gene: -
j_gene: TRBJ1-1
abundance: -
v_gene: TRBV7-2
CDR3nt: TGTGCCAGCAGCCTACAGGCTTCAGGCGCTGAAGCTTTCTTT
CDR3aa: CASSLQASGAEAFF

d_gene: TRBD1
j_gene: TRBJ2-7
abundance: -
v_gene: TRBV7-9
CDR3nt: TGTGCCAGCAGCTTTCCCGCCGAGGACAGGGCCTCCTACGAGCAGTACTTC
CDR3aa: CASSFPAEDRASYEQYF

d_gene: -
j_gene: TRBJ1-2
abundance: -
v_gene: TRBV27
CDR3nt: TGTGCCAGCAGTTTATCGATGGGCAGGCCTAACTATGGCTACACCTTC
CDR3aa: CASSLSMGRPNYGYTF

d_gene: -
j_gene: TRBJ1-2
abundance: -
v_gene: TRBV19
CDR3nt: TGTGCCAGTAGTATTGGGGGGGAGGTTAACTATGGCTACACCTTC
CDR3aa: CASSIGGEVNYGYTF

d_gene: -
j_gene: TRBJ2-1
abundance: -
v_gene: TRBV29-1
CDR3nt: TGCAGCGTTGTGGGAATGAGGGATCTCTCCTACAATGAGCAGTTCTTC
CDR3aa: CSVVGMRDLSYNEQFF

d_gene: -
j_gene: TRBJ1-6
abundance: -
v_gene: TRBV7-2
CDR3nt: TGTGCCAGCAGCGTAGGGACTCACGCCCCTAATTCACCCCTCCACTTT
CDR3aa: CASSVGTHAPNSPLHF

d_gene: -
j_gene: TRBJ2-2
abundance: -
v_gene: TRBV5-1
CDR3nt: TGCGCCAGCAGCTTGGACAGTTACCTTACCGGGGAGCTGTTTTTT
CDR3aa: CASSLDSYLTGELFF

d_gene: TRBD1
j_gene: TRBJ1-2
abundance: -
v_gene: TRBV6-5
CDR3nt: TGTGCCAGCAGTGCTTGGGACAGCTATGGCTACACCTTC
CDR3aa: CASSAWDSYGYTF

d_gene: -
j_gene: TRBJ2-1
abundance: -
v_gene: TRBV19
CDR3nt: TGTGCCAGTAGTTCGGGTACCGGCTCCTACAATGAGCAGTTCTTC
CDR3aa: CASSSGTGSYNEQFF

d_gene: -
j_gene: TRBJ2-3
abundance: -
v_gene: TRBV10-2
CDR3nt: TGCGCCAGCAAAGCCTCAGATACGCAGTATTTT
CDR3aa: CASKASDTQYF

d_gene: TRBD1
j_gene: TRBJ1-5
abundance: few
v_gene: TRBV7-9
CDR3nt: TGTGCCAGCAGCGCGGGGACAGAAGGAGCATATCAGCCCCAGCATTTT
CDR3aa: CASSAGTEGAYQPQHF

d_gene: -
j_gene: TRBJ2-5
abundance: -
v_gene: TRBV5-4
CDR3nt: TGTGCCAGCAGCCCCGCCGGGCAAGAGACCCAGTACTTC
CDR3aa: CASSPAGQETQYF

d_gene: -
j_gene: TRBJ1-1
abundance: -
v_gene: TRBV27
CDR3nt: TGTGCCAGCAGTTCCGCATCAGGGACTGAAGCTTTCTTT
CDR3aa: CASSSASGTEAFF

d_gene: -
j_gene: TRBJ1-5
abundance: -
v_gene: TRBV27
CDR3nt: TGTGCCAGCAGTCCATGGGCGGGGGACAATCAGCCCCAGCATTTT
CDR3aa: CASSPWAGDNQPQHF